This T cell receptor (beta chain) was found in a study of T cell changes during pregnancy in multiple sclerosis. V was pared by 6 bases and J by 0 bases, with 12 bases between. Germline loops: CDR1 SGHTA, CDR2 FQGNSA. This CDR3 has 15 residues. The assay was immunoSEQ multiplex PCR, and TCRdb's table has in-frame clones only and misses some. The sample has roughly 45,000 clones, 85% to 95% seen once. This chain uses TRBV7-2 with TRBJ2-1; no clear D. The origin of this receptor is a female donor with multiple sclerosis, enrolled in a pregnancy study. The specimen comprised CD8+ T cells from peripheral blood mononuclear cells, sampled in the first trimester of pregnancy. CDR3 in amino acids: CASSGGWSSYNEQFF. CDR3 bases: TGTGCCAGCAGTGGTGGTTGGAGCTCCTACAATGAGCAGTTCTTC. Complete variable domain (other parts from reference TRBV7-2 and TRBJ2-1): GAGVSQSPSNKVTEKGKDVELRCDPISGHTALYWYRQSLGQGLEFLIYFQGNSAPDKSGLPSDRFSAERTGGSVSTLTIQRTQQEDSAVYLCASSGGWSSYNEQFFGPGTRLTVL.